This TCR beta chain was identified during a study of T cell responses to AZD1222 COVID-19 vaccine. V was pared by 5 bases and J by 6 bases, with 12 bases between. The CDR3 covers 13 residues. Germline V lookup: CDR1 SEHNR, CDR2 FQNEAQ (reference sequence). Sequencing used immunoSEQ multiplex PCR; TCRdb keeps in-frame clones, though not all of them. The table has 150,000 to 180,000 clones, about 90% seen once. V usage is TRBV7-9 and J usage is TRBJ2-3; tentative D call: TRBD2 (6 bases). This material consisted of peripheral blood, taken on day 0 of MenACWY control vaccination. The source of this sequence is an adult in good health. DNA of the CDR3: TGTGCCAGCAGCCAGGCGGGGTGGGATACGCAGTATTTT. It is translated as CASSQAGWDTQYF.